A single sample gave rise to the 8 T cell receptor beta chains below, sequenced in a study of PD-L1 blockade in urothelial cancer. Sequencing used immunoSEQ multiplex PCR; TCRdb keeps in-frame clones, though not all of them. The sample has around 21,000 clones; around 83% are singletons. The time point denotes: peripheral blood 6 weeks after treatment start. This specimen was PBMCs, taken around atezolizumab (anti-PD-L1) treatment. All receptors derive from a man aged 50 to 60 with urothelial cancer.

This clone was counted only a few times. The chain is built from TRBV27 and TRBJ2-7; TRBD2 matches 11 bases. Germline V gene sequence: CDR1 MNHEY, CDR2 SMNVEV (reference sequence). The CDR3 has 13 amino acids. The trim removed 6 bases at V and 2 bases at J, leaving 0 bases unmatched. The CDR3 here is CASRGLAAYEQYF. CDR3 bases: TGTGCCAGCAGGGGACTAGCGGCCTACGAGCAGTACTTC.

The chain uses TRBV13 and TRBJ1-3; 7 positions agree with TRBD1. The CDR3 runs to 16 residues. Looked up from germline, CDR1 is PRHDT and CDR2 is FYEKMQ (reference sequence). Germline trimming cut 5 bases from V and 1 base from J; bases unmatched to any gene: 8. The chain's CDR3 is CASSVSQGESGNTIYF. In nucleotides, the CDR3 is TGTGCCAGCAGCGTTTCCCAGGGGGAATCTGGAAACACCATATATTTT. Full variable domain (remainder filled in from reference TRBV13 and TRBJ1-3): AAGVIQSPRHLIKEKRETATLKCYPIPRHDTVYWYQQGPGQDPQFLISFYEKMQSDKGSIPDRFSAQQFSDYHSELNMSSLELGDSALYFCASSVSQGESGNTIYFGEGSWLTVV.

This chain connects TRBV15 to TRBJ2-7, with D perhaps assigned TRBD1 or TRBD2 (5 bases each). Deletions cut 1 base from V and 7 bases from J, with 14 bases between. Germline lookup yields CDR1 LNHNV and CDR2 YYDKDF (reference sequence). CDR3 length equals 14 residues. The CDR3 is CATSRGAGTREQYV. CDR3 sequence (DNA): TGTGCCACCAGCAGAGGGGCCGGGACGCGGGAGCAGTACGTC.

The V and J genes are TRBV11-2 and TRBJ2-1; D is uncertain. This CDR3 spans 14 amino acids. Trimming pared 1 base from V and 6 bases from J, leaving 10 bases between. Germline lookup yields CDR1 SGHAT and CDR2 FQNNGV. The CDR3 DNA reads as TGTGCCAGCAGCTTAGGCGTTCTGATCAATGAGCAGTTCTTC. It encodes CASSLGVLINEQFF.

This clone was found once. J is TRBJ2-7 and V is TRBV2; 9 nucleotides agree with TRBD1. Per germline, CDR1 SNHLY and CDR2 FYNNEI. There are 16 residues in the CDR3. V lost 4 bases to trimming and J lost 0 bases; unmatched junction nucleotides: 7. The CDR3 nucleotides are TGTGCCAGCAGTGGGGCAGGACAGGGGAGCTCCTACGAGCAGTACGTC. This encodes CASSGAGQGSSYEQYV.

For the CDR3, the DNA is TGCGCCAGCGAGGGACAGGGGGGGTCTGAAGCTTTCTTT. The encoded protein is CASEGQGGSEAFF. V gene TRBV10-2 combines with J gene TRBJ1-1, with 11 bases aligning to TRBD1. The CDR3 is 13 residues long. V shed 8 bases, J shed 6 bases, and the junction held 5 bases outside the gene matches. Germline values: CDR1 WSHSY, CDR2 SAAADI.

The chain carries TRBV7-9 and TRBJ1-2; TRBD1 agrees at 7 bases. V dropped 3 bases and J dropped 6; count of bases not matched to a gene: 7. Germline-derived CDR1 and CDR2 are SEHNR and FQNEAQ (reference sequence). The CDR3 has 14 residues. Written as DNA, the CDR3 is TGTGCCAGCAGCTTTCCCCGACAGGGTGATGGCTACACCTTC. It is translated as CASSFPRQGDGYTF.

This chain uses TRBV19 with TRBJ2-5; 7 nucleotides line up with TRBD1. Trimming took 5 bases from V and 6 from J; bases not matched to a gene: 6. CDR3 length equals 13 residues. Germline lookup yields CDR1 LNHDA and CDR2 SQIVND (reference sequence). In DNA form, the CDR3 reads TGTGCCAGTAGTCCCGACAGGGTTCAGACCCAGTACTTC. Residues: CASSPDRVQTQYF.